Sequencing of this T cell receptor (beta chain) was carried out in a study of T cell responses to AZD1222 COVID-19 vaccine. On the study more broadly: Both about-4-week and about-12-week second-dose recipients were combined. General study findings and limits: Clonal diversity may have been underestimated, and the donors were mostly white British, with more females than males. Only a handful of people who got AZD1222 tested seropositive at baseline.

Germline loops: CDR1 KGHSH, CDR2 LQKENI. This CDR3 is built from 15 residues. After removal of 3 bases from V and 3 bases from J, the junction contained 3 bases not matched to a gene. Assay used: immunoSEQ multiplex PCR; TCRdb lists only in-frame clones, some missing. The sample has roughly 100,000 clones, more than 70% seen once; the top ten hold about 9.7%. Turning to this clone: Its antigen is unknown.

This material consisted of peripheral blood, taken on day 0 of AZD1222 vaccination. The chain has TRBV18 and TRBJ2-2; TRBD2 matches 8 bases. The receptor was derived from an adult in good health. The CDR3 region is CASSPAGGDTGELFF. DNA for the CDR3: TGTGCCAGCTCACCGGCGGGAGGTGACACCGGGGAGCTGTTTTTT.